Only a few counts were recorded for the clone carrying this TCR beta chain. Its antigen is undetermined. A read error may explain this, as a much larger clone is one base away. cDNA libraries for TCR beta contained unique molecular identifiers. Via MiXCR, TCRdb re-called the PCR reads, giving one row per CDR3 protein. The sample has some 240,000 distinct CDR3 sequences; 35% to 40% are singletons. This record belongs to a study of post-analysis software for immune sequencing data. Study results and limitations: Five or six TRBV segments, TRBV5-6, TRBV5-1 and TRBV20-1 among them, were found more frequent in patients than controls.

This CDR3 is built from 12 residues. V was trimmed by 3 bases and J by 7 bases, leaving 13 bases between them. Germline CDR1 and CDR2: DFQATT and SNEGSKA (reference sequence). This chain joins TRBV20-1 and TRBJ2-7; D gene uncertain. Specimen: blood. The sequence was collected from a girl aged 10 to 17 with multiple sclerosis. CDR3 in amino acids: CSASRTHNEQYF. The CDR3 DNA reads TGCAGTGCTAGCAGGACCCACAATGAGCAGTACTTC.